A single sample is the source of the 27 T cell receptor beta chains below, sequenced in a study of cytomegalovirus exposure and HLA in healthy donors. 13 Jbeta primers and 60 Vbeta primers were used for the PCR. This table comes from immunoSEQ multiplex PCR, and its TCRdb copy is limited to in-frame clones, with some not included. The data show about 140,000 clones, approximately 73% seen once. Sequenced: PBMCs. The receptor source for this set is a woman between 40 and 55 years old in good health and CMV-seronegative.

This chain uses TRBV27 with TRBJ1-5; TRBD1 matches 7 bases. The germline V gene has CDR1 MNHEY and CDR2 SMNVEV (reference sequence). The CDR3 is 15 residues long. V gave up 4 bases and J gave up 3 bases; unmatched junction bases: 6. CDR3 bases: TGTGCCAGCAGTTCCGGACAGGCAAACAATCAGCCCCAGCATTTT. Its protein product is CASSSGQANNQPQHF.

This clone came up once. The chain is built from TRBV15 and TRBJ2-5, with 11 nucleotides matching TRBD2. Germline V gives CDR1 LNHNV, CDR2 YYDKDF (reference sequence). The CDR3 covers 16 residues. Germline trimming cut 0 bases from V and 6 bases from J; bases unmatched to any gene: 6. The CDR3 spells CATSRDRASGRKTQYF. CDR3 in DNA: TGTGCCACCAGCAGAGATCGGGCTAGCGGGAGGAAGACCCAGTACTTC.

This chain connects TRBV6-5 to TRBJ1-2, with 9 bases matching TRBD1. Per the germline V gene, CDR1 is MNHEY and CDR2 is SVGAGI. The CDR3 is made up of 15 amino acids. The ends lost 5 bases at V and 7 bases at J; junction bases unmatched: 11. The chain's CDR3 is CASSSSGQGLSGYTF. The CDR3 DNA reads as TGTGCCAGCAGTAGCTCGGGACAGGGCTTGAGTGGCTACACCTTC.

The chain is built from TRBV6-1 and TRBJ1-5, with D tentatively TRBD1 (5 bases). The ends were cut back, 6 bases at V and 4 bases at J, with 16 bases in the middle. The CDR3 runs to 15 residues. CDR1 is MNHNS, CDR2 SASEGT, per germline. Here the CDR3 reads CASRWGTLGNQPQHF. The CDR3 bases are TGTGCCAGCAGATGGGGCACCCTGGGGAATCAGCCCCAGCATTTT.

V and J are TRBV4-2 and TRBJ1-5; weak D call: TRBD1 (6 bases). The germline CDR1 and CDR2 sequences are LGHNA and YNFKEQ. The CDR3 consists of 15 residues. V dropped 0 bases and J dropped 6 bases, with 12 bases sitting between them. CDR3: CASSQDSQGTQPQHF. As DNA, the CDR3 is TGTGCCAGCAGCCAAGATTCGCAGGGGACTCAGCCCCAGCATTTT.

The chain has TRBV7-8 and TRBJ1-1, with a weak D call TRBD1 (5 bases). Germline CDR1 and CDR2: SGHVS and FQNEAQ. Trimming removed 1 base from V and 4 bases from J, with 7 bases in between. CDR3 size: 13 residues. CDR3 sequence reads: CASSLGQGTEAFF. The CDR3 DNA is TGTGCCAGCAGCTTAGGGCAGGGCACTGAAGCTTTCTTT.

The gene calls are TRBV5-6 and TRBJ2-4; weak D call: TRBD2 (7 bases). The germline V gene has CDR1 SGHDT and CDR2 YYEEEE. Deletions cut 4 bases from V and 0 bases from J, with 14 bases between. The CDR3 loop spans 16 amino acids. CDR3 sequence: CASSPTGGLAKNIQYF. CDR3 bases: TGTGCCAGCAGCCCTACCGGGGGGCTAGCCAAAAACATTCAGTACTTC.

This chain joins TRBV7-8 and TRBJ2-5, with 8 bases that match TRBD1. V shed 5 bases, J shed 0 bases, and the junction held 8 bases outside the gene matches. The V gene's germline CDR1 is SGHVS and CDR2 FQNEAQ. The CDR3 consists of 16 residues. CDR3 in amino acids: CASSPPTGAYQETQYF. In nucleotides, the CDR3 is TGTGCCAGCAGCCCACCGACAGGGGCGTACCAAGAGACCCAGTACTTC.

This chain joins TRBV18 and TRBJ1-3; D gene ambiguous. This CDR3 region has 16 residues. Germline-derived CDR1 and CDR2 are KGHSH and LQKENI. Trimming left V 4 bases short and J 0 bases short, with 13 bases between. The DNA for the CDR3 is TGTGCCAGCTCACGGGAGGTTATCCTCTCTGGAAACACCATATATTTT. Protein product: CASSREVILSGNTIYF.

The sample holds a few counts of this clone. V and J are TRBV5-1 and TRBJ2-6; tentative D call: TRBD2 (7 bases). V lost 1 base and J 0 bases, leaving 11 bases between the germline ends. The CDR3 is 17 residues long. Germline CDR1 reads SGHRS; CDR2 reads YFSETQ. CDR3 amino acids: CASSLRGANSGANVLTF. The CDR3 DNA sequence: TGCGCCAGCAGCTTGCGGGGGGCCAACTCTGGGGCCAACGTCCTGACTTTC.

The gene calls are TRBV2 and TRBJ1-5; possibly TRBD1 for D (6 bases). Deletions cut 8 bases from V and 3 bases from J, with 11 bases between. The CDR3 consists of 13 residues. CDR1 is SNHLY, CDR2 FYNNEI, per germline. The CDR3 coding sequence is TGTGCCAGCCTCCGGGACATCAATCAGCCCCAGCATTTT. This translates into CASLRDINQPQHF.

J is TRBJ2-1 and V is TRBV5-6; D possibly corresponds to TRBD2 (6 bases). CDR3 size: 14 residues. Looked up from germline, CDR1 is SGHDT and CDR2 is YYEEEE. V lost 5 bases and J 6 bases, leaving 15 bases between the germline ends. CDR3 amino acids: CASSDRLVGNEQFF. The DNA of the CDR3 is TGTGCCAGCAGTGATCGACTAGTAGGCAATGAGCAGTTCTTC.

The rearrangement joins TRBV9 to TRBJ2-1; TRBD1 agrees at 9 bases. This CDR3 is 16 amino acids long. CDR1 SGDLS and CDR2 YYNGEE come from the germline V gene. V lost 4 bases and J lost 8; bases outside the gene matches: 13. The CDR3 loop is CASSPTGTGTLDEQFF. The CDR3, as DNA: TGTGCCAGCAGCCCCACCGGGACAGGGACCTTGGATGAGCAGTTCTTC. Looking up the rest from reference TRBV9 and TRBJ2-1 gives the full variable domain: DSGVTQTPKHLITATGQRVTLRCSPRSGDLSVYWYQQSLDQGLQFLIQYYNGEERAKGNILERFSAQQFPDLHSELNLSSLELGDSALYFCASSPTGTGTLDEQFFGPGTRLTVL.

The V call is TRBV10-3, the J call TRBJ2-5; 7 bases agree with TRBD1. Germline loops: CDR1 ENHRY, CDR2 SYGVKD. V dropped 6 bases and J dropped 1; count of bases not matched to a gene: 5. CDR3 length: 14 amino acids. CDR3: CAISPGTAQETQYF. The CDR3 DNA is TGTGCCATCAGCCCGGGGACAGCCCAAGAGACCCAGTACTTC.

The chain couples TRBV7-2 to TRBJ1-6; D ambiguous. V was pared by 1 base and J by 3 bases, with 13 bases between. Germline CDR1 and CDR2: SGHTA and FQGNSA. CDR3 length: 17 residues. The DNA of the CDR3 is TGTGCCAGCAGCTTAGGCTTCGAGAGGAACTATAATTCACCCCTCCACTTT. This codes for CASSLGFERNYNSPLHF.

This clone was seen more than once but under ten times. V usage is TRBV10-3 and J usage is TRBJ2-7, with D perhaps TRBD2 (6 bases). The CDR3 has 12 amino acids. Germline V gene sequence: CDR1 ENHRY, CDR2 SYGVKD. Trimming pared 4 bases from V and 6 bases from J, leaving 10 bases between. The chain's CDR3 is CAISASGAEQYF. DNA for the CDR3: TGTGCCATCAGTGCGTCGGGAGCCGAGCAGTACTTC.

This clone was recorded a few times. The chain carries TRBV2 and TRBJ1-5; 8 nucleotides line up with TRBD1. This CDR3 is built from 17 residues. The germline gives CDR1 SNHLY, CDR2 FYNNEI. J gave up 0 bases and V 5 bases, and 9 bases lay outside the gene matches. In DNA, the CDR3 is TGTGCCAGCAGTACCGGGACAGGAACGTATAGCAATCAGCCCCAGCATTTT. Translated, it gives CASSTGTGTYSNQPQHF.

The genes are TRBV2 and TRBJ1-2; the D gene is possibly TRBD1 (6 bases). Germline-derived CDR1 and CDR2 are SNHLY and FYNNEI. The CDR3 length is 11 residues. V lost 3 bases and J lost 8, with 7 bases in between. The chain's CDR3 is CASSEGAGYTF. CDR3 in DNA: TGTGCCAGCAGTGAGGGGGCAGGCTACACCTTC.

Here the CDR3 DNA reads TGTGCCAGTAGGCAGACAGGGGTCAATGAGCAGTTCTTC. Translated: CASRQTGVNEQFF. The V and J genes are TRBV19 and TRBJ2-1, with 8 bases identical to TRBD1. Germline V gene sequence: CDR1 LNHDA, CDR2 SQIVND (reference sequence). V shed 6 bases and J 6 bases; nucleotides not matched to a gene: 4. The CDR3 loop spans 13 amino acids.

The chain is built from TRBV14 and TRBJ1-2; 7 bases fit TRBD1. There are 20 residues in the CDR3. Germline V lookup: CDR1 SGHDN, CDR2 FVKESK. V lost 0 bases to trimming and J lost 1 base; unmatched junction nucleotides: 17. This CDR3 reads CASSQDPLKGQNVFNYGYTF. CDR3 nucleotide sequence: TGTGCCAGCAGCCAAGACCCTTTAAAGGGACAGAACGTTTTTAACTATGGCTACACCTTC.

J is TRBJ2-5 and V is TRBV5-1; 10 bases are a match to TRBD1. The CDR3 loop spans 15 amino acids. With V trimmed by 4 bases and J by 4 bases, 7 bases remained unmatched. Germline-derived CDR1 and CDR2 are SGHRS and YFSETQ. CDR3 sequence reads: CASSQRQGAGETQYF. CDR3 coding DNA: TGCGCCAGCAGCCAGAGACAGGGGGCGGGAGAGACCCAGTACTTC.

The V call is TRBV5-6, the J call TRBJ2-3, with 10 bases fitting TRBD2. The CDR3 sequence is 15 residues long. The germline V gene encodes CDR1 SGHDT and CDR2 YYEEEE. The J segment lost 1 base and the V segment lost 4 bases, leaving 3 bases of the junction unmatched. The CDR3 DNA sequence: TGTGCCAGCAGCCATACTAGCGGGGGCACAGATACGCAGTATTTT. The encoded protein is CASSHTSGGTDTQYF.

The V and J genes are TRBV5-5 and TRBJ1-5; D might be TRBD1 (6 bases). Germline-derived CDR1 and CDR2 are SGHKS and YYEKEE (reference sequence). Between the trimmed V and J ends, which lost 3 bases and 0 bases, there was a span of 10 bases. The CDR3 extends over 15 amino acids. The CDR3 here is CASSSDSYSNQPQHF. The DNA for the CDR3 is TGTGCCAGCAGCTCGGACAGTTATAGCAATCAGCCCCAGCATTTT.

This chain joins TRBV4-3 and TRBJ2-6, with D unclear. CDR1 and CDR2 (germline): LGHNA, YSLEER. CDR3 length: 17 amino acids. Trimming left V 2 bases short and J 0 bases short, with 11 bases between. The CDR3 reads CASSQIHQRSGANVLTF. The CDR3 bases are TGCGCCAGCAGCCAAATCCACCAGCGCTCTGGGGCCAACGTCCTGACTTTC.

The chain has TRBV4-1 and TRBJ2-1; D perhaps matches TRBD2 (5 bases). V lost 0 bases, J lost 16 bases, and 16 bases lay in between. The CDR3 has 13 residues. From germline, CDR1 is MGHRA and CDR2 YSYEKL. In nucleotides, the CDR3 is TGCGCCAGCAGCCAAGATCAAGCTAGCCGGGAATTCTTC. This translates into CASSQDQASREFF.

The V and J genes are TRBV7-8 and TRBJ2-7; D is perhaps TRBD2 (6 bases). Germline V gene lookup returns CDR1 SGHVS and CDR2 FQNEAQ. Trimming shortened V by 8 bases and J by 0 bases, and 20 bases separated the two germline ends. The CDR3 sequence is 16 residues long. In DNA, the CDR3 is TGTGCCAGCGGTCCAAGGCGGACTACCAACTCCTACGAGCAGTACTTC. This sequence encodes CASGPRRTTNSYEQYF.

The V call is TRBV7-9, the J call TRBJ2-5, with TRBD1 matching over 7 bases. V shed 3 bases and J 2 bases; nucleotides not matched to a gene: 6. Germline lookup yields CDR1 SEHNR and CDR2 FQNEAQ (reference sequence). The CDR3 extends over 15 amino acids. Here the CDR3 DNA reads TGTGCCAGCAGCTTGGCGACAGGGTTTCAAGAGACCCAGTACTTC. Its protein product is CASSLATGFQETQYF.